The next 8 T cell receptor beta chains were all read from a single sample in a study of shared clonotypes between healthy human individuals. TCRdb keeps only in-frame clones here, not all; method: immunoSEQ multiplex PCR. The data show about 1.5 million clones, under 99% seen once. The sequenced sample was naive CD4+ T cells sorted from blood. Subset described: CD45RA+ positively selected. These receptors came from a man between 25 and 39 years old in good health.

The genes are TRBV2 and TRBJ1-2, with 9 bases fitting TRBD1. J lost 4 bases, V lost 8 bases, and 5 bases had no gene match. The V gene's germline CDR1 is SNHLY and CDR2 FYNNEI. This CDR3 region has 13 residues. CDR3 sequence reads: CASRTGAVYGYTF. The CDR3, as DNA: TGTGCCAGCCGGACAGGGGCGGTCTATGGCTACACCTTC.

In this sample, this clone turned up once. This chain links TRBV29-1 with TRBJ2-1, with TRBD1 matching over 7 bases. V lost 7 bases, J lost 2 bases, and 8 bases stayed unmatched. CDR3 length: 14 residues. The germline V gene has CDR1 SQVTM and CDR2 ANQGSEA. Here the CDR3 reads CSGKGQATYNEQFF. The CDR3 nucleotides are TGCAGCGGGAAAGGACAGGCAACCTACAATGAGCAGTTCTTC.

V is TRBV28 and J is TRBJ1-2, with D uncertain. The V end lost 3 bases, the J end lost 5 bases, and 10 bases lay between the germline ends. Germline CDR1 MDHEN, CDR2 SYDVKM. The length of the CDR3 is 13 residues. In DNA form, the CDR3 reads TGTGCCAGCAGTTTCGGATTGACGTATGGCTACACCTTC. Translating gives CASSFGLTYGYTF.

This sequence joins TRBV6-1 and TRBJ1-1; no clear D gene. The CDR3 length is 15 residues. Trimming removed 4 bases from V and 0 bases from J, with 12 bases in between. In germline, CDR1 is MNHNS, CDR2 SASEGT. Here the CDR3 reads CASSAWGEMNTEAFF. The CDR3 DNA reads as TGTGCCAGCAGTGCTTGGGGAGAGATGAACACTGAAGCTTTCTTT.

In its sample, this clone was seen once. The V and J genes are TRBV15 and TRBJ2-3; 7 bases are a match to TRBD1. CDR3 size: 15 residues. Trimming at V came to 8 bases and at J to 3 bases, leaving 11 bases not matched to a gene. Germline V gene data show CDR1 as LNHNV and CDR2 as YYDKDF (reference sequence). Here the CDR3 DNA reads TGTGCCACCTCATTTCCCCCGGGACAGACAGATACGCAGTATTTT. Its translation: CATSFPPGQTDTQYF. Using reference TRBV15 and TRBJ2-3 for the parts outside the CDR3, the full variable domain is DAMVIQNPRYQVTQFGKPVTLSCSQTLNHNVMYWYQQKSSQAPKLLFHYYDKDFNNEADTPDNFQSRRPNTSFCFLDIRSPGLGDTAMYLCATSFPPGQTDTQYFGPGTRLTVL.

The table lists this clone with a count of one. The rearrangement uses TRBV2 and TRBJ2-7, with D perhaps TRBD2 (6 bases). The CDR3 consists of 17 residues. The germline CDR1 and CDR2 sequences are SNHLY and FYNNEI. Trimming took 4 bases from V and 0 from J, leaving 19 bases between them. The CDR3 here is CASSVSGLGSSSYEQYF. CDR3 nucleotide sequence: TGTGCCAGCAGTGTGTCGGGGCTCGGGAGTAGCTCCTACGAGCAGTACTTC.

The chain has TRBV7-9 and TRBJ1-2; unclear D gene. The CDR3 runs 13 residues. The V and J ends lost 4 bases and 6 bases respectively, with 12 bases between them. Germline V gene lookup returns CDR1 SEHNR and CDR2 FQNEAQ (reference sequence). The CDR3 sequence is CASSSAGGNGYTF. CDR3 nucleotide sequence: TGTGCCAGCAGCTCCGCCGGCGGGAATGGCTACACCTTC.

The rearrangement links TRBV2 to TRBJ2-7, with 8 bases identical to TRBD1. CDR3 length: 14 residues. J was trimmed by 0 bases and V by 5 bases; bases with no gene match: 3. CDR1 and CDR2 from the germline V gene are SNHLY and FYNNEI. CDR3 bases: TGTGCCAGCAGTTCTACAGGGGGCTCCTACGAGCAGTACTTC. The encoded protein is CASSSTGGSYEQYF.